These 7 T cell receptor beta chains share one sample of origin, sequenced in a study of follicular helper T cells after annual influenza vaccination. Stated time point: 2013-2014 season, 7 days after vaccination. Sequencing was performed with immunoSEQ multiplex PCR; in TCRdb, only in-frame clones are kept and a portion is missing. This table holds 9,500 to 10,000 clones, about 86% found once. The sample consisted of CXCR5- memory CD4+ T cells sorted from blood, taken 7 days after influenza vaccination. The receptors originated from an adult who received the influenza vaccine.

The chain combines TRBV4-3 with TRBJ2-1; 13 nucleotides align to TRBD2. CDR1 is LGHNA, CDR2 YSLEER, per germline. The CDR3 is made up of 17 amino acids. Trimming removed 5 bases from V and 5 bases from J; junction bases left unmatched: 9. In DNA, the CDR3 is TGCGCCAGCAGCGCCGGGACTAGCGGGATTTGGGACAATGAGCAGTTCTTC. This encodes CASSAGTSGIWDNEQFF.

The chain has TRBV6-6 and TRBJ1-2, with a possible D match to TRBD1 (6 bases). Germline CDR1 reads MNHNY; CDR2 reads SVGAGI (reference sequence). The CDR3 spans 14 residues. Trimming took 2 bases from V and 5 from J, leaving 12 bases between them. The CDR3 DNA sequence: TGTGCCAGCAGTTACGGCAGGGGAATATATGGCTACACCTTC. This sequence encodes CASSYGRGIYGYTF.

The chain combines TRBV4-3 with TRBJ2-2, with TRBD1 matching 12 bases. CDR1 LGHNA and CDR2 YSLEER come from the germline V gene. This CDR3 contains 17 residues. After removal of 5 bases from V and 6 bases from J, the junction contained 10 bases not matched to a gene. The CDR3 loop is CASSKSGTGGLAGELFF. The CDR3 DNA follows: TGCGCCAGCAGCAAGTCCGGGACAGGGGGCTTGGCCGGGGAGCTGTTTTTT.

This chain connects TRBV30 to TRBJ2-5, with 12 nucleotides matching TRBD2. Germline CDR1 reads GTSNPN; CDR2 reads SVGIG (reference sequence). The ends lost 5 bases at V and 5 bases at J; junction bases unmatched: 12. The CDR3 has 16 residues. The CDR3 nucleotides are TGTGCCTGGGGGGGGGCCCATACTAGCGGGAGGGAGACCCAGTACTTC. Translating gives CAWGGAHTSGRETQYF.

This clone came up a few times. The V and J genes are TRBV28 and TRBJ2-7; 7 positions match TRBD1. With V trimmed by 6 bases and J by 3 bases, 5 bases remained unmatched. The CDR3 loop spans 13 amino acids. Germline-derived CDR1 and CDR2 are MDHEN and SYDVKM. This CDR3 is CASSSGQNYEQYF. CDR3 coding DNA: TGTGCCAGCAGCTCGGGACAGAACTACGAGCAGTACTTC.

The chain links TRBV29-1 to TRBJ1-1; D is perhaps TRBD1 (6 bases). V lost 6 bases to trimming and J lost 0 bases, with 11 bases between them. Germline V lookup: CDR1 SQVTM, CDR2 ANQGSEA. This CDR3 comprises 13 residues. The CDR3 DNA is TGCAGCGTGACCGAGGGGGTGAACACTGAAGCTTTCTTT. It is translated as CSVTEGVNTEAFF. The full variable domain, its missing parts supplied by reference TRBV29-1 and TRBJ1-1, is SAVISQKPSRDICQRGTSLTIQCQVDSQVTMMFWYRQQPGQSLTLIATANQGSEATYESGFVIDKFPISRPNLTFSTLTVSNMSPEDSSIYLCSVTEGVNTEAFFGQGTRLTVV.

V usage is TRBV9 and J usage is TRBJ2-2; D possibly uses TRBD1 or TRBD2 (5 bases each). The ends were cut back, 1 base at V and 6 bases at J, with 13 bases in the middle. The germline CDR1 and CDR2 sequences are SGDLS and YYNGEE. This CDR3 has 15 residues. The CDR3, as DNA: TGTGCCAGCAGCGTAAACCCGCTGGGGGCCGGGGAGCTGTTTTTT. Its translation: CASSVNPLGAGELFF.